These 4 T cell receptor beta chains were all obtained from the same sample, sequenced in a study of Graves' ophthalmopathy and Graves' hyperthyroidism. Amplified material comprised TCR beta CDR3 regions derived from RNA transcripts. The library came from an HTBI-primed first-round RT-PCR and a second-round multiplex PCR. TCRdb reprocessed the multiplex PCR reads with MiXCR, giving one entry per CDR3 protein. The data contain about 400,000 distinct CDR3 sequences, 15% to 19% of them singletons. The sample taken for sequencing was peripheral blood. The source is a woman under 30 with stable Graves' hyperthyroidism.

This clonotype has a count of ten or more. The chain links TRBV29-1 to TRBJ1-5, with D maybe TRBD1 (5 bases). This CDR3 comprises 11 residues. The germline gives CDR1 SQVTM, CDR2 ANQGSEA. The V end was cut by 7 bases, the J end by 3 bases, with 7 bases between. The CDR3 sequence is CSGGVNQPQHF. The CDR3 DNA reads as TGCAGCGGGGGGGTCAATCAGCCCCAGCATTTT.

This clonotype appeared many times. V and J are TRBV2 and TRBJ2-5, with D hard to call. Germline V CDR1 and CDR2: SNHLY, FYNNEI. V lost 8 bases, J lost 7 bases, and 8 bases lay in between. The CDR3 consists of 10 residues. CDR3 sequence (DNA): TGTGCCAGCTCCCCTGGGACCCAGTACTTC. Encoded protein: CASSPGTQYF.

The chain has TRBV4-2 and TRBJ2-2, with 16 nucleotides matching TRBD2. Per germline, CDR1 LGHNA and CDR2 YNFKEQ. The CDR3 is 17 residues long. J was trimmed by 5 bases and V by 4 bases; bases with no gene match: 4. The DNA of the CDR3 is TGTGCCAGCAGCCCGGGACTAGCGGGGGGGCAAACCGGGGAGCTGTTTTTT. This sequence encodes CASSPGLAGGQTGELFF.

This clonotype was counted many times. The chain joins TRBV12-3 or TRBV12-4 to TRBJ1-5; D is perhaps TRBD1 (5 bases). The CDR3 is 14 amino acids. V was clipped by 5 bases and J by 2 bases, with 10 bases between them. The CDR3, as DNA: TGTGCCAGCAGTCGCGACAGACGCAATCAGCCCCAGCATTTT. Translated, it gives CASSRDRRNQPQHF.